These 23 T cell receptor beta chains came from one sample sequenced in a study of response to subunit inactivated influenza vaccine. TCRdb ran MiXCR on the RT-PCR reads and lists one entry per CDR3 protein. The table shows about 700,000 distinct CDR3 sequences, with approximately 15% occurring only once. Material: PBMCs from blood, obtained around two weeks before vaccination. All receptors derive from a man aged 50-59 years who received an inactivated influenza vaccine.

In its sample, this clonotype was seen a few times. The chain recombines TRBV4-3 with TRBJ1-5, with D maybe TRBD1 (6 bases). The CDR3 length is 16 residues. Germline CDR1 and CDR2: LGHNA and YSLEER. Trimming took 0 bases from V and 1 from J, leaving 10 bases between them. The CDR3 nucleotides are TGCGCCAGCAGCCAAGATTGGGGGCTGAGCAATCAGCCCCAGCATTTT. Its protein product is CASSQDWGLSNQPQHF.

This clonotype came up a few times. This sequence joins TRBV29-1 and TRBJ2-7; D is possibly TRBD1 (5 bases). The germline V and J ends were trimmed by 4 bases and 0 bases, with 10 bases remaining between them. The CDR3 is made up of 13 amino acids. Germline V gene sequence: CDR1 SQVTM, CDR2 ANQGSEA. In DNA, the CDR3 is TGCAGCGTTGTTAGGGGCAGCTCCTACGAGCAGTACTTC. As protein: CSVVRGSSYEQYF.

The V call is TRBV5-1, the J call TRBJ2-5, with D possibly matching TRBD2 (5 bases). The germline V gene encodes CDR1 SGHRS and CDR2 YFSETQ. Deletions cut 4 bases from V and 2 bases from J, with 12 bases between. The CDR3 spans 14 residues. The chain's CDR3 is CASSERERQETQYF. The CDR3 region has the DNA TGCGCCAGCAGCGAGAGGGAGAGGCAAGAGACCCAGTACTTC.

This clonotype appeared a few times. The CDR3 bases are TGCGCCAGCAGCCCGGAATCCCCCGGGACTCAAGAGACCCAGTACTTC. Its protein is CASSPESPGTQETQYF. V and J are TRBV5-1 and TRBJ2-5, with a possible D match to TRBD2 (6 bases). This CDR3 comprises 16 residues. V was shortened by 4 bases and J by 2 bases, with 18 bases between the two germline ends. Germline V gives CDR1 SGHRS, CDR2 YFSETQ. Combining the CDR3 with reference TRBV5-1 and TRBJ2-5 gives the whole variable domain KAGVTQTPRYLIKTRGQQVTLSCSPISGHRSVSWYQQTPGQGLQFLFEYFSETQRNKGNFPGRFSGRQFSNSRSEMNVSTLELGDSALYLCASSPESPGTQETQYFGPGTRLLVL.

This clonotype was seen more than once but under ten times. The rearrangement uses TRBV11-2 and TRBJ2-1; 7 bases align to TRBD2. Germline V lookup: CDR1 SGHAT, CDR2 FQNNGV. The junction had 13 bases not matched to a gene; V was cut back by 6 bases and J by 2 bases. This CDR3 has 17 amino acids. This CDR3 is CASSSPRLAFTYNEQFF. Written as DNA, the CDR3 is TGTGCCAGCAGTTCTCCTCGACTAGCTTTTACCTACAATGAGCAGTTCTTC.

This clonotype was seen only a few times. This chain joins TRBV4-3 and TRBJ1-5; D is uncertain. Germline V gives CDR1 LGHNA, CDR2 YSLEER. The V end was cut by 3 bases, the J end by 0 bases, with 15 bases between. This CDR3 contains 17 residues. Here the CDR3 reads CASSHGRTSYSNQPQHF. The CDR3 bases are TGCGCCAGCAGCCACGGGCGGACCTCCTATAGCAATCAGCCCCAGCATTTT.

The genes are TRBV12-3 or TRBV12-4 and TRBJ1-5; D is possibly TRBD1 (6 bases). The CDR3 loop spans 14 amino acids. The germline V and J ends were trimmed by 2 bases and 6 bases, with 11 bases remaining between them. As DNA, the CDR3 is TGTGCCAGCAGTTTATGGGGGCGCGCTCAGCCCCAGCATTTT. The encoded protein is CASSLWGRAQPQHF.

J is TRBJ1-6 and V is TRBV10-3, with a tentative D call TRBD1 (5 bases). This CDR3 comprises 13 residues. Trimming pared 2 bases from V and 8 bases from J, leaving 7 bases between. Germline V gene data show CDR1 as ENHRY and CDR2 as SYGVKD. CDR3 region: CAISEGTHSPLHF. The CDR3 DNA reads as TGTGCCATCAGTGAGGGGACGCATTCACCCCTCCACTTT.

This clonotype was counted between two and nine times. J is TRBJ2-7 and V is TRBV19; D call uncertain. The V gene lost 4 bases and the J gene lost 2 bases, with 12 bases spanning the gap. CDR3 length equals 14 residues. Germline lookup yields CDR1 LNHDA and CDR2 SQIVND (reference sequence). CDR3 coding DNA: TGTGCCAGTAGTAAATCGTCCGGACCCTACGAGCAGTACTTC. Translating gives CASSKSSGPYEQYF.

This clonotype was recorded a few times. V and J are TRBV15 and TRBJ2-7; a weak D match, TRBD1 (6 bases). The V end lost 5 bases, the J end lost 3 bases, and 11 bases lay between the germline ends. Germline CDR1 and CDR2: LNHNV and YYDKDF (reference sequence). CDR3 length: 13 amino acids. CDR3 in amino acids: CATSRDKNYEQYF. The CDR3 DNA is TGTGCCACCAGCCGGGACAAGAACTACGAGCAGTACTTC. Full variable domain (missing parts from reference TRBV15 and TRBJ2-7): DAMVIQNPRYQVTQFGKPVTLSCSQTLNHNVMYWYQQKSSQAPKLLFHYYDKDFNNEADTPDNFQSRRPNTSFCFLDIRSPGLGDTAMYLCATSRDKNYEQYFGPGTRLTVT.

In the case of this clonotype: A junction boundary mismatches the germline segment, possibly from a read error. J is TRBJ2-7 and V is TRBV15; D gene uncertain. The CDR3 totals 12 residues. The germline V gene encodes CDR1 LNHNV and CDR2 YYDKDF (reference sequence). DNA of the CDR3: TGTGCCACCAGCACAGGCTCCCACGAGCAGTACTTC. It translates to CATSTGSHEQYF.

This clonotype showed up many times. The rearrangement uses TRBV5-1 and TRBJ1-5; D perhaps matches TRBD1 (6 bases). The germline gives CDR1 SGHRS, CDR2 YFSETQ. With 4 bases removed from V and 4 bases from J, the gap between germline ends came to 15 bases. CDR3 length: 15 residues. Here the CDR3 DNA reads TGCGCCAGCAGCCCCGGGACACTTGATAATCAGCCCCAGCATTTT. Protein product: CASSPGTLDNQPQHF.

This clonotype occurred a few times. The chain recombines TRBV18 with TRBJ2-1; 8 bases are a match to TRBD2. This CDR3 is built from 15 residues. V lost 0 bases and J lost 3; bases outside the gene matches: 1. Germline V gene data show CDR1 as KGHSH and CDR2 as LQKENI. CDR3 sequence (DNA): TGTGCCAGCTCACCACCCGGGAGGGACTACAATGAGCAGTTCTTC. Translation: CASSPPGRDYNEQFF.

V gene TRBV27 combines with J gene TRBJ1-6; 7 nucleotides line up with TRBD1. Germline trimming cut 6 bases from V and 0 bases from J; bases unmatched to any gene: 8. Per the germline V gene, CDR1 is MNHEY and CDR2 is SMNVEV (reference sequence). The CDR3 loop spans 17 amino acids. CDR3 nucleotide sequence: TGTGCCAGCAGCAAACGACAGGGTAGCTCCTATAATTCACCCCTCCACTTT. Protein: CASSKRQGSSYNSPLHF.

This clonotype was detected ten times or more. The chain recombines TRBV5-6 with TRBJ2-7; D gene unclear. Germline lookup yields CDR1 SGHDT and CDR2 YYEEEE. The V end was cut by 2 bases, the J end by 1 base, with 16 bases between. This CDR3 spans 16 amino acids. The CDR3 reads CASSFYSRLTSYEQYF. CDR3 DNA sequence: TGTGCCAGCAGCTTTTATAGCAGGTTGACTTCCTACGAGCAGTACTTC. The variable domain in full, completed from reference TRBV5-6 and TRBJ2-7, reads DAGVTQSPTHLIKTRGQQVTLRCSPKSGHDTVSWYQQALGQGPQFIFQYYEEEERQRGNFPDRFSGHQFPNYSSELNVNALLLGDSALYLCASSFYSRLTSYEQYFGPGTRLTVT.

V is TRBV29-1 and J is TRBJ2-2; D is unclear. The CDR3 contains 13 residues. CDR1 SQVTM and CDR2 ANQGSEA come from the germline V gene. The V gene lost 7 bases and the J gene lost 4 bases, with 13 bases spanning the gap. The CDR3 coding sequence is TGCAGCGCGCGCGTTAGAGTCACCGGGGAGCTGTTTTTT. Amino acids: CSARVRVTGELFF.

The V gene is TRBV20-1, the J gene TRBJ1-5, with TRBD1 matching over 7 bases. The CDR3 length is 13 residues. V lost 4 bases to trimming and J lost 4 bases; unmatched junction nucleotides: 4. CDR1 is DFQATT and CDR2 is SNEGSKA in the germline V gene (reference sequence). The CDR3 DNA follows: TGCAGTGCTACCGGGACAGTAAATCAGCCCCAGCATTTT. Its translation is CSATGTVNQPQHF.

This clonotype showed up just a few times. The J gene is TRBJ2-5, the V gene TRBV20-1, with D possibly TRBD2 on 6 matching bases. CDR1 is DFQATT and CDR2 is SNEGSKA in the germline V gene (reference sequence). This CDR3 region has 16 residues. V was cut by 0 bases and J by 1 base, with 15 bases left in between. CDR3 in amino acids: CSARDIKRAVQETQYF. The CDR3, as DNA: TGCAGTGCTAGAGACATAAAGCGGGCCGTCCAAGAGACCCAGTACTTC.

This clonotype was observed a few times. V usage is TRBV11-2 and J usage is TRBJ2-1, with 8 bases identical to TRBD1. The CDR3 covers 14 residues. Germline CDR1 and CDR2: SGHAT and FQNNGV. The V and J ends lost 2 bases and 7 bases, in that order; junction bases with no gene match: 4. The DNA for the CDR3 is TGTGCCAGCAGCTTATACAGGGGGTTGAATGAGCAGTTCTTC. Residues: CASSLYRGLNEQFF.

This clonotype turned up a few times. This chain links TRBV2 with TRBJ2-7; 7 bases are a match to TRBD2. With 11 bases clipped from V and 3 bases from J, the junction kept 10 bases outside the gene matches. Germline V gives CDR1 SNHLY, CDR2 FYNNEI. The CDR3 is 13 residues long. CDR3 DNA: TGTGCCGGGAAAGTCGGGAGGAACTACGAGCAGTACTTC. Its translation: CAGKVGRNYEQYF.

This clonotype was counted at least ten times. This CDR3 reads CASRRHPNSYEQYF. CDR3 nucleotide sequence: TGTGCCAGCAGAAGGCACCCTAACTCCTACGAGCAGTACTTC. The V and J genes are TRBV12-3 or TRBV12-4 and TRBJ2-7; no reliable D call. With 6 bases removed from V and 0 bases from J, the gap between germline ends came to 12 bases. The CDR3 has 14 amino acids.

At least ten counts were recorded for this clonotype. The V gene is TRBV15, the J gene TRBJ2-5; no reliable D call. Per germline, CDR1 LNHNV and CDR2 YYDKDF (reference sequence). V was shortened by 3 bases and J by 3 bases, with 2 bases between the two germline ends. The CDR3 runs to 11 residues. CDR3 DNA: TGTGCCACCAGCAGCGAAGAGACCCAGTACTTC. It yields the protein CATSSEETQYF.

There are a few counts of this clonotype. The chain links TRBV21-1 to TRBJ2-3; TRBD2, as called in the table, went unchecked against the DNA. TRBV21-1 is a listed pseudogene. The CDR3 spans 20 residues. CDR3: CASSSARGLAEKGHTDTQYF. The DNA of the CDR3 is TGTGCCAGCAGCAGTGCGCGCGGACTAGCGGAAAAGGGTCACACAGATACGCAGTATTTT.